Presented here are 19 T cell receptor beta chains from one specimen sequenced in a study of blood T cells in healthy people across ages. A second about 6 to 12 cycle PCR used barcoded and J-beta primers. TCRdb analysed the 5' RACE reads with MiXCR anew, one entry per CDR3 protein. Here the sample spans 600,000 to 1,000,000 distinct CDR3 sequences, 20% to 30% being singletons. These same records also appear under a second study, on T cells of mothers and their children.

Source material: blood. These receptors all stem from a boy aged 10-17 years in good health.

The CDR3 DNA is TGTGCCAGCAGCCTTCAACAGGGGAACGTCTACGAGCAGTACTTC. Protein sequence: CASSLQQGNVYEQYF. V gene TRBV12-3 or TRBV12-4 combines with J gene TRBJ2-5; 7 bases match TRBD1. The DNA end favors TRBJ2-7, so the J call may be wrong. This CDR3 is 15 amino acids long.

The chain recombines TRBV7-8 with TRBJ2-2; the D gene is possibly TRBD2 (5 bases). Trimming left V 3 bases short and J 0 bases short, with 17 bases between. CDR3 length equals 18 residues. Germline lookup yields CDR1 SGHVS and CDR2 FQNEAQ. The CDR3 DNA reads TGTGCCAGCAGCTTTTATAGCGTGTTTAGTTCGAACACCGGGGAGCTGTTTTTT. This gives the protein CASSFYSVFSSNTGELFF.

The chain uses TRBV6-5 and TRBJ2-7; possibly TRBD1 for D (5 bases). Trimming pared 8 bases from V and 2 bases from J, leaving 22 bases between. The germline V gene encodes CDR1 MNHEY and CDR2 SVGAGI. The CDR3 has 16 residues. The CDR3 region has the DNA TGTGCCAGCTCCACAGGCCCCCCGGACAAGGCCTACGAGCAGTACTTC. Its protein product is CASSTGPPDKAYEQYF.

Ten or more counts support this clonotype. The CDR3 protein is CASTPETGGAETQYF. The CDR3 nucleotides are TGTGCCAGCACTCCCGAGACAGGGGGCGCAGAGACCCAGTACTTC. This chain links TRBV28 with TRBJ2-5, with 10 bases fitting TRBD1. Germline V gives CDR1 MDHEN, CDR2 SYDVKM. Trimming took 7 bases from V and 4 from J; bases not matched to a gene: 9. The CDR3 totals 15 residues.

V usage is TRBV6-2 or TRBV6-3 and J usage is TRBJ2-1; weak D call: TRBD2 (5 bases). CDR3 size: 13 residues. CDR1 is MNHEY and CDR2 is SVGEGT in the germline V gene. Trimming stripped 0 bases from V and 7 bases from J, with 7 bases between. CDR3 coding DNA: TGTGCCAGCAGTTACTCCATAGCGAATGAGCAGTTCTTC. The encoded protein is CASSYSIANEQFF.

This clonotype has only one observation. CDR3 region: CASSHDPGLRQETQYF. The CDR3 nucleotides are TGTGCCAGCAGTCACGACCCAGGTCTTAGGCAAGAGACCCAGTACTTC. The gene calls are TRBV27 and TRBJ2-5, with D uncertain. Germline CDR1 reads MNHEY; CDR2 reads SMNVEV (reference sequence). The CDR3 length is 16 residues. V gave up 5 bases and J gave up 2 bases, with 18 bases separating them.

The chain's CDR3 is CASSFSGLSSPLHF. CDR3 sequence (DNA): TGTGCCAGCAGCTTTTCAGGGTTGAGTTCACCCCTCCACTTT. J is TRBJ1-6 and V is TRBV7-2, with D tentatively TRBD1 (5 bases). Germline V gives CDR1 SGHTA, CDR2 FQGNSA. This CDR3 region has 14 residues. The V end was cut by 3 bases, the J end by 9 bases, with 12 bases between.

The rearrangement links TRBV6-5 to TRBJ1-2; D is perhaps TRBD1 (6 bases). The CDR3 totals 16 residues. Trimming left V 5 bases short and J 3 bases short, with 19 bases between. Germline V gene data show CDR1 as MNHEY and CDR2 as SVGAGI. The chain's CDR3 is CASSRGGGSGHYGYTF. CDR3 DNA sequence: TGTGCCAGCAGTCGCGGGGGCGGGTCTGGGCACTATGGCTACACCTTC.

In nucleotides, the CDR3 is TGTGCCAGCACCCTCTTTGGGCGATTGGAGACCCAGTACTTC. Protein product: CASTLFGRLETQYF. The chain links TRBV6-2 or TRBV6-3 to TRBJ2-5; unclear D gene. Between the trimmed V and J ends, which lost 7 bases and 5 bases, there was a span of 17 bases. There are 14 residues in the CDR3. Germline values: CDR1 MNHEY, CDR2 SVGEGT.

In this sample, this clonotype turned up many times. The genes are TRBV27 and TRBJ2-7, with 7 bases fitting TRBD2. CDR1 and CDR2 from the germline V gene are MNHEY and SMNVEV (reference sequence). Trimming at V came to 6 bases and at J to 2 bases, leaving 7 bases not matched to a gene. The CDR3 has 14 residues. As DNA, the CDR3 is TGTGCCAGCAGCTTAGTTGGGGGGGCCTACGAGCAGTACTTC. As protein: CASSLVGGAYEQYF.

V usage is TRBV29-1 and J usage is TRBJ2-7; D may be TRBD1 (6 bases). Per germline, CDR1 SQVTM and CDR2 ANQGSEA. V was clipped by 1 base and J by 2 bases, with 12 bases between them. The CDR3 runs to 14 residues. CDR3 nucleotides: TGCAGCGTTGAAGCCAGGGGTATAACCTACGAGCAGTACTTC. This sequence encodes CSVEARGITYEQYF.

This clonotype was picked up a small number of times. The rearrangement links TRBV28 to TRBJ2-4, with 7 bases aligning to TRBD1. Germline loops: CDR1 MDHEN, CDR2 SYDVKM. The CDR3 length is 16 residues. V trimming: 4 bases; J trimming: 1 base; junction bases outside the gene matches: 7. The DNA for the CDR3 is TGTGCCAGCAGTTCGACAGGGCTGGGGGCCAAAAACATTCAGTACTTC. This sequence encodes CASSSTGLGAKNIQYF.

The J gene is TRBJ2-5, the V gene TRBV10-3, with 8 bases that match TRBD2. Germline V gene sequence: CDR1 ENHRY, CDR2 SYGVKD. V trimming: 3 bases; J trimming: 4 bases; junction bases outside the gene matches: 7. The CDR3 contains 15 residues. CDR3 DNA sequence: TGTGCCATCAGTGACCCTGGACTAGCCCCAGAGACCCAGTACTTC. This encodes CAISDPGLAPETQYF.

In this sample, this clonotype turned up a few times. The chain carries TRBV2 and TRBJ1-5; D not resolved. The length of the CDR3 is 12 residues. Trimming removed 6 bases from V and 9 bases from J, with 12 bases in between. CDR1 and CDR2 (germline): SNHLY, FYNNEI. This CDR3 is CASRLEGGPQHF. The CDR3 DNA reads as TGTGCCAGCAGGCTAGAAGGCGGGCCCCAGCATTTT. Looking up the rest from reference TRBV2 and TRBJ1-5 gives the full variable domain: EPEVTQTPSHQVTQMGQEVILRCVPISNHLYFYWYRQILGQKVEFLVSFYNNEISEKSEIFDDQFSVERPDGSNFTLKIRSTKLEDSAMYFCASRLEGGPQHFGDGTRLSIL.

This clonotype has only a few counts. Germline is not matched at one junction end, which may reflect a read error. The chain joins TRBV7-9 to TRBJ1-2; TRBD1 is a possible D gene (5 bases). The CDR3 length is 15 residues. Germline lookup yields CDR1 SEHNR and CDR2 FQNEAQ (reference sequence). The CDR3 spells CASSPLAGRDYGYTF. For the CDR3, the DNA is TGTGCCAGCAGCCCCCTGGCGGGAAGGGACTATGGCTACACTTTC.

This clonotype has at least ten counts. A read error may explain this, as a much larger clone is one base away. This rearrangement joins TRBV12-3 or TRBV12-4 to TRBJ2-1; D gene ambiguous. This CDR3 has 11 amino acids. Trimming left V 7 bases short and J 4 bases short, with 5 bases between. The CDR3 loop is CASTGYNEQFF. The CDR3 DNA reads TGTGCCAGCACCGGATACAATGAGCAGTTCTTC.

V is TRBV19 and J is TRBJ2-7, with 12 nucleotides matching TRBD1. Germline V gene data show CDR1 as LNHDA and CDR2 as SQIVND (reference sequence). With V trimmed by 3 bases and J by 4 bases, 4 bases remained unmatched. CDR3 length equals 15 residues. In nucleotides, the CDR3 is TGTGCCAGTAGTATTGGGACAGGGGGCTTTTACGAGCAGTACTTC. Translation: CASSIGTGGFYEQYF.

J is TRBJ1-3 and V is TRBV20-1, with 8 bases aligning to TRBD1. CDR3 size: 15 residues. Trimming took 1 base from V and 7 from J; bases not matched to a gene: 9. Per germline, CDR1 DFQATT and CDR2 SNEGSKA (reference sequence). The CDR3 protein is CSARGGQGHRNTIYF. The CDR3 nucleotides are TGCAGTGCTAGAGGAGGACAGGGCCACAGGAACACCATATATTTT.

In nucleotides, the CDR3 is TGTGCCATCAGTGCTGCGCTCAGCTATGGCTATGGCTACACCTTC. Amino acid sequence: CAISAALSYGYGYTF. V gene TRBV10-3 combines with J gene TRBJ1-2; D unclear. Germline V gene data show CDR1 as ENHRY and CDR2 as SYGVKD. Trimming took off 4 bases at V and 4 bases at J, with 16 bases between the two ends. The CDR3 has 15 amino acids.